This T cell receptor (beta chain) was captured in a study of cytomegalovirus exposure and HLA in healthy donors. It was with 60 Vbeta and 13 Jbeta primers that the PCR ran. The method was immunoSEQ multiplex PCR; TCRdb's version includes in-frame clones alone and lacks a portion of them. Altogether 150,000 to 200,000 clones are present, over 65% being singletons, with the ten largest covering 7% to 7.5%. General study results and limits: CMV serostatus was the sole immune exposure data available.

Note on this clone: As yet, its antigen is unknown.

The CDR3 has 14 amino acids. Per the germline V gene, CDR1 is SNHLY and CDR2 is FYNNEI. Trimming left V 6 bases short and J 0 bases short, with 9 bases between. The specimen was PBMCs. This clonotype was sampled from a man aged 40-55 years in good health and CMV-seropositive. The chain has TRBV2 and TRBJ2-1, with a possible D match to TRBD2 (6 bases). CDR3 coding DNA: TGTGCCAGCAGCCGGGGGAGCTCCTACAATGAGCAGTTCTTC. Amino acid sequence: CASSRGSSYNEQFF.